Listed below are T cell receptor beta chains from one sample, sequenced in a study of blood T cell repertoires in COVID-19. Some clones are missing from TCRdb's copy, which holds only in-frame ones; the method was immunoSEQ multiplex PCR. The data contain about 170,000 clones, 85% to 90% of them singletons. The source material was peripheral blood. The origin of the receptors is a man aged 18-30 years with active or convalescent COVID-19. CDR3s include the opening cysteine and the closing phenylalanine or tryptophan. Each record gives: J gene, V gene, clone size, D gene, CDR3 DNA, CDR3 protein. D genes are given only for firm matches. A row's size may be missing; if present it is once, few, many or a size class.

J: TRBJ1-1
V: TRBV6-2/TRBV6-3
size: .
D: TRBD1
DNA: TGTGCCAGCAGTTACGGCCAGGGGGTCTCTGAAGCTTTCTTT
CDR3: CASSYGQGVSEAFF

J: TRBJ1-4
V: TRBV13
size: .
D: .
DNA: TGTGCCAGCAGCGCATACGGGGGAAAGGATCCTGCAACTAATGAAAAACTGTTTTTT
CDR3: CASSAYGGKDPATNEKLFF

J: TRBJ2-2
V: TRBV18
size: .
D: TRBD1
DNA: TGTGCCAGCTCACCCCTGACAGGGATGGCCGGGGAGCTGTTTTTT
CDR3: CASSPLTGMAGELFF

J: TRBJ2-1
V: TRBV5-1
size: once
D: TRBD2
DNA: TGCGCCAGCGGCCTCCGGCGGGAGGACTACAATGAGCAGTTCTTC
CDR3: CASGLRREDYNEQFF

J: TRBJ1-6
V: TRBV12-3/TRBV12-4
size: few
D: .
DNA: TGTGCCAGCAGTTTACAGGCAAGTTCACCCCTCCACTTT
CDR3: CASSLQASSPLHF

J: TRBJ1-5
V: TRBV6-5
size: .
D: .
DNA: TGTGCCACCACCAGGGGAGGGAAGCCCCAGCATTTT
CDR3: CATTRGGKPQHF

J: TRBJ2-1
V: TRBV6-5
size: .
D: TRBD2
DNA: TGTGCCAGCTACTCCGGGACTAGATCCTACAATGAGCAGTTCTTC
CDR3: CASYSGTRSYNEQFF

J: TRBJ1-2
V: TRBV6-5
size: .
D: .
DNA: TGTGCCAGCAGCACAGGGCAGATCTTCTATGGCTACACCTTC
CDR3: CASSTGQIFYGYTF

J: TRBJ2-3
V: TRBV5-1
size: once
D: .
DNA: TGCGCCAGCAGCCGGGACATCCCAGATACGCAGTATTTT
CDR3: CASSRDIPDTQYF

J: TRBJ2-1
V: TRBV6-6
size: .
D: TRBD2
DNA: TGTGCCAGCAGTCCTAATATAGCGGGAGTATCTTACAATGAGCAGTTCTTC
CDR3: CASSPNIAGVSYNEQFF

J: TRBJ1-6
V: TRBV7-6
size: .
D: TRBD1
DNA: TGTGCCAGCAGCCGCGGACAGGATAATTCACCCCTCCACTTT
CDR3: CASSRGQDNSPLHF

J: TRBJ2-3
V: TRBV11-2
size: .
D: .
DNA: TGTGCCAGCAGCTTTTCAAGCGGGCGGAAGACAGATACGCAGTATTTT
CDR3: CASSFSSGRKTDTQYF

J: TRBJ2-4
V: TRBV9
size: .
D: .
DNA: TGTGCCAGCAGCGTCGGCGGGGGCGCCTACAAAAACATTCAGTACTTC
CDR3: CASSVGGGAYKNIQYF

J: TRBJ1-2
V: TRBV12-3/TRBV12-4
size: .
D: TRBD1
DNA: TGTGCCAGCAGTTACAGGGGGCTGTACACCTTC
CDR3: CASSYRGLYTF

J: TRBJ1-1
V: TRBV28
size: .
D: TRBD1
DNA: TGTGCCAGCAGTTTAAGCGGACAGGGTGAAGCTTTCTTT
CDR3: CASSLSGQGEAFF

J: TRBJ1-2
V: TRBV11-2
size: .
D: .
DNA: TGTGCCAGCAGCTTAGAGGCCAGTTTCTATGGCTACACCTTC
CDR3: CASSLEASFYGYTF

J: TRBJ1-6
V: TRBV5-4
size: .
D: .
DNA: TGTGCCAGCAGCTTGGGGAGCTCCTATAATTCACCCCTCCACTTT
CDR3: CASSLGSSYNSPLHF

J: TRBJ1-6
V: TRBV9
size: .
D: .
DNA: TGTGCCAGCAGCGTAAAAGGGCAGGGTGGTTCACCCCTCCACTTT
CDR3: CASSVKGQGGSPLHF

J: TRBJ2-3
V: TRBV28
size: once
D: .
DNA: TGTGCCAGCCACTTACCTAGCACAGATACGCAGTATTTT
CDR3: CASHLPSTDTQYF

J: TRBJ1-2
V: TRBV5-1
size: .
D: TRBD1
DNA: TGCGCCAGCAGCTTGGGGGGACAGGCTTCCAATGGCTACACCTTC
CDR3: CASSLGGQASNGYTF

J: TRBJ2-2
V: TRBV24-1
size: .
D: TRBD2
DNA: TGTGCCACCAGTGATTTGGGACTAGATCCCGGGGAGCTGTTTTTT
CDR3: CATSDLGLDPGELFF

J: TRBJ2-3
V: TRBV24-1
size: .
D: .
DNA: TGTGCCACCAGTGAGGGGAGCGGATATAGCACAGATACGCAGTATTTT
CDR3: CATSEGSGYSTDTQYF

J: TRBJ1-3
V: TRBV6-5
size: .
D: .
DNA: TGTGCCAGCAGCACAGACAAATTTGGAAACACCATATATTTT
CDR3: CASSTDKFGNTIYF

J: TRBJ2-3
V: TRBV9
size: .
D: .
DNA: TGTGCCAGCCGGTCGGGTGATACGCAGTATTTT
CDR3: CASRSGDTQYF

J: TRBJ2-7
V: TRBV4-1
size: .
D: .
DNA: TGCGCCAGCAGCCAAGATACCGGCCCCGGGACTGAGACCTACGAGCAGTACTTC
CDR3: CASSQDTGPGTETYEQYF

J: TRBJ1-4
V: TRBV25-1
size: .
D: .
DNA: TGTGCCAGCACTCTGACGTCACAGATTAATGAAAAACTGTTTTTT
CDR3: CASTLTSQINEKLFF

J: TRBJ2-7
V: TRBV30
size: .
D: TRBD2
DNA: TGTGCCTGGAGTGTAGGGAGGGAACTAGCGGGAGCGAGAGAGCAGTACTTC
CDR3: CAWSVGRELAGAREQYF

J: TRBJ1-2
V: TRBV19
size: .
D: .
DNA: TGTGCCAGTAGTATACCTTCTCTCGGGGTTTTGCCTTATGGCTACACCTTC
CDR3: CASSIPSLGVLPYGYTF

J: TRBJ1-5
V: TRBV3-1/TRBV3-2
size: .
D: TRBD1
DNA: TGTGCCAGCAGCCAATCGGACAGGGATAACCAGCCCCAGCATTTT
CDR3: CASSQSDRDNQPQHF

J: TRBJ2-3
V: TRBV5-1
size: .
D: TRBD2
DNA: TGCGCCAGCAGCCCCGAGGGAATAGCGGGGGGAGATACGCAGTATTTT
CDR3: CASSPEGIAGGDTQYF

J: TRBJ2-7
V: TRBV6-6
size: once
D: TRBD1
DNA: TGTGCCAGCAGTGCGGCAGGACAGGGTTTCAGATACGAGCAGTACTTC
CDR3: CASSAAGQGFRYEQYF

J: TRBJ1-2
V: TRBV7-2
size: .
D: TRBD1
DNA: TGTGCCAGCAGCCCTACAGGGGGCAAAGGCGGCTACACCTTC
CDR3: CASSPTGGKGGYTF

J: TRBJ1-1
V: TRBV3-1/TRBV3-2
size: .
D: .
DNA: TGTGCCAGCAGCCAAGGGGTACAGGGTGGTGAAGCTTTCTTT
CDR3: CASSQGVQGGEAFF